Listed here are 31 T cell receptor beta chains from one sample, sequenced in a study of blood T cell repertoires in COVID-19. This table comes from immunoSEQ multiplex PCR, and its TCRdb copy is limited to in-frame clones, with some not included. The sample has around 220,000 clones, 80% to 85% seen once. Sequencing was carried out using PBMCs or T cells enriched from blood (not recorded which). Receptors were obtained from a middle-aged woman who had recovered from COVID-19.

This chain connects TRBV30 to TRBJ1-6; weak D call: TRBD1 (5 bases). The V end lost 0 bases, the J end lost 8 bases, and 11 bases lay between the germline ends. CDR3 length: 14 amino acids. CDR1 is GTSNPN and CDR2 is SVGIG in the germline V gene (reference sequence). The CDR3 sequence: CAWSVTAQDSPLHF. CDR3 coding DNA: TGTGCCTGGAGTGTGACAGCACAGGATTCACCCCTCCACTTT.

This chain uses TRBV5-1 with TRBJ2-2; maybe TRBD2 (6 bases). Trimming removed 2 bases from V and 0 bases from J, with 11 bases in between. Germline CDR1 reads SGHRS; CDR2 reads YFSETQ. CDR3 size: 16 residues. The CDR3 coding sequence is TGCGCCAGCAGCTTCTTCGCGGGAACGAACACCGGGGAGCTGTTTTTT. It translates to CASSFFAGTNTGELFF.

The chain combines TRBV4-1 with TRBJ2-1, with 12 bases matching TRBD2. The CDR3 covers 16 residues. After removal of 4 bases from V and 7 bases from J, the junction contained 8 bases not matched to a gene. CDR1 is MGHRA and CDR2 is YSYEKL in the germline V gene. The CDR3 DNA reads TGCGCCAGCAGCCCCCAGACTAGCGGGAGTCAGAATGAGCAGTTCTTC. Its translation is CASSPQTSGSQNEQFF.

The chain recombines TRBV28 with TRBJ2-7, with 10 bases matching TRBD2. The CDR3 is made up of 15 amino acids. The junction had 5 bases not matched to a gene; V was cut back by 1 base and J by 5 bases. Germline V gene data show CDR1 as MDHEN and CDR2 as SYDVKM. This chain's CDR3 is CASSLLSSGRNEQYF. DNA of the CDR3: TGTGCCAGCAGTTTATTGTCTAGCGGGAGAAACGAGCAGTACTTC.

This clone was seen a handful of times. The chain links TRBV5-5 to TRBJ2-1, with a weak D call TRBD2 (5 bases). The CDR3 sequence is 14 residues long. Per the germline V gene, CDR1 is SGHKS and CDR2 is YYEKEE (reference sequence). V was clipped by 3 bases and J by 10 bases, with 17 bases between them. The DNA for the CDR3 is TGTGCCAGCAGCTCGGGGATTTCAAAGGACGAGCAGTTCTTC. It yields the protein CASSSGISKDEQFF.

In its sample, this clone was seen once. This chain joins TRBV27 and TRBJ1-2; D perhaps matches TRBD1 (5 bases). The CDR3 is 13 residues long. Between the trimmed V and J ends, which lost 5 bases and 8 bases, there was a span of 15 bases. Germline loops: CDR1 MNHEY, CDR2 SMNVEV (reference sequence). In nucleotides, the CDR3 is TGTGCCAGCAGTCTAGCAGCGGGGGGGGGCTACACCTTC. Its protein product is CASSLAAGGGYTF.

This clone was counted once. The J gene is TRBJ1-1, the V gene TRBV11-2; a possible D gene is TRBD1 (6 bases). The germline CDR1 and CDR2 sequences are SGHAT and FQNNGV. This CDR3 region has 14 residues. Trimming stripped 7 bases from V and 3 bases from J, with 15 bases between. For the CDR3, the DNA is TGTGCCAGCAACCCACCACCAGGGGACACTGAAGCTTTCTTT. It encodes CASNPPPGDTEAFF.

The chain carries TRBV6-6 and TRBJ2-1; tentatively, D is TRBD1 (5 bases). The CDR3 runs to 15 residues. The V end was cut by 3 bases, the J end by 0 bases, with 9 bases between. Germline values: CDR1 MNHNY, CDR2 SVGAGI (reference sequence). The CDR3 sequence: CASSYPGASYNEQFF. The CDR3 DNA sequence: TGTGCCAGCAGTTATCCTGGGGCCTCCTACAATGAGCAGTTCTTC.

The chain uses TRBV5-4 and TRBJ2-3; 10 bases line up with TRBD2. The CDR3 consists of 16 residues. Germline values: CDR1 SGHNT, CDR2 YYREEE (reference sequence). V gave up 4 bases and J gave up 1 base; unmatched junction bases: 6. The CDR3 coding sequence is TGTGCCAGCAGCGAAAAACTAGCGGGGCGCACAGATACGCAGTATTTT. This gives the protein CASSEKLAGRTDTQYF.

This clone came up once. V and J are TRBV7-2 and TRBJ1-1, with no clear D. V was pared by 5 bases and J by 4 bases, with 17 bases between. CDR1 and CDR2 from the germline V gene are SGHTA and FQGNSA. The CDR3 runs to 15 residues. The CDR3 reads CASSETYQSTTEAFF. The CDR3 region has the DNA TGTGCCAGCAGCGAGACTTACCAGAGTACCACTGAAGCTTTCTTT.

This clone was seen just once. The V and J genes are TRBV6-5 and TRBJ2-1; 11 bases fit TRBD2. The CDR3 covers 13 residues. Unmatched junction bases numbered 6, after V lost 7 bases and J lost 10 bases. Germline V gene data show CDR1 as MNHEY and CDR2 as SVGAGI. The DNA for the CDR3 is TGTGCCAGCACCCTAGCGGGAGGAAGCGAGCAGTTCTTC. Translating gives CASTLAGGSEQFF.

The V call is TRBV2, the J call TRBJ1-2; TRBD1 matches 7 bases. Germline CDR1 SNHLY, CDR2 FYNNEI. This CDR3 region has 12 residues. Losses at the gene ends were 3 bases for V and 8 bases for J; bases not matched to a gene: 3. CDR3 protein: CASSEDRRGYTF. Written as DNA, the CDR3 is TGTGCCAGCAGTGAGGACAGGAGAGGCTACACCTTC.

The rearrangement links TRBV27 to TRBJ2-3; 10 bases line up with TRBD2. Trimming took 5 bases from V and 9 from J; bases not matched to a gene: 11. The CDR3 covers 15 residues. Looked up from germline, CDR1 is MNHEY and CDR2 is SMNVEV (reference sequence). CDR3 DNA sequence: TGTGCCAGCAGTGTTGCTAGCGGGGGACCCATAACGCAGTATTTT. This sequence encodes CASSVASGGPITQYF.

This clone was found once. The V and J genes are TRBV7-3 and TRBJ2-2; D is ambiguous. V lost 0 bases and J 6 bases, leaving 8 bases between the germline ends. The CDR3 is made up of 14 amino acids. Germline V gives CDR1 SGHTA, CDR2 FQGTGA. This CDR3 reads CASSLTAVPGELFF. The CDR3 nucleotides read TGTGCCAGCAGCTTAACGGCGGTGCCCGGGGAGCTGTTTTTT.

The CDR3 DNA reads as TGTGCCACCGCGGACAGGCAATTGTTAGAAAACATTCAGTACTTC. Translation: CATADRQLLENIQYF. The chain couples TRBV15 to TRBJ2-4; TRBD1 aligns across 7 bases. J gave up 5 bases and V 8 bases, and 12 bases lay outside the gene matches. CDR1 and CDR2 from the germline V gene are LNHNV and YYDKDF (reference sequence). CDR3 size: 15 residues.

CDR3 amino acids: CASSSSGTANNSPLHF. The CDR3 DNA reads as TGTGCCAGTAGTTCCTCCGGGACAGCGAATAATTCACCCCTCCACTTT. This chain connects TRBV19 to TRBJ1-6; the match to TRBD1 covers 7 bases. With V trimmed by 5 bases and J by 5 bases, 9 bases remained unmatched. The CDR3 has 16 amino acids. CDR1 and CDR2 (germline): LNHDA, SQIVND (reference sequence).

This chain connects TRBV7-9 to TRBJ1-4; D is possibly TRBD1 (6 bases). This CDR3 comprises 15 residues. The germline gives CDR1 SEHNR, CDR2 FQNEAQ (reference sequence). V lost 6 bases and J lost 0, with 11 bases in between. CDR3: CASSQGPSTNEKLFF. CDR3 nucleotide sequence: TGTGCCAGCAGTCAGGGGCCCTCAACTAATGAAAAACTGTTTTTT.

The V and J genes are TRBV27 and TRBJ1-6; no reliable D call. V lost 6 bases and J lost 0, with 9 bases in between. This CDR3 region has 15 residues. In germline, CDR1 is MNHEY, CDR2 SMNVEV (reference sequence). DNA of the CDR3: TGTGCCAGCAGCGAACAGAGCTCCTATAATTCACCCCTCCACTTT. It codes for CASSEQSSYNSPLHF.

V usage is TRBV5-5 and J usage is TRBJ2-1, with TRBD2 as a possible D gene (6 bases). V lost 4 bases and J 6 bases, leaving 20 bases between the germline ends. The CDR3 spans 16 residues. Germline-derived CDR1 and CDR2 are SGHKS and YYEKEE (reference sequence). CDR3 residues: CASSPLGGGFGNEQFF. CDR3 in DNA: TGTGCCAGCAGCCCTTTGGGGGGTGGGTTTGGCAATGAGCAGTTCTTC.

This clone was seen more than once but under ten times. This chain connects TRBV25-1 to TRBJ2-7; D is perhaps TRBD1 (6 bases). V gave up 2 bases and J gave up 5 bases, with 22 bases separating them. CDR3 length: 17 residues. Germline-derived CDR1 and CDR2 are MGHDK and SYGVNS. CDR3 bases: TGTGCCAGCAGTGAAGATGGGGGCTTGCTTCGTAGGAACGAGCAGTACTTC. Amino acid sequence: CASSEDGGLLRRNEQYF.

The rearrangement joins TRBV28 to TRBJ2-7; 7 bases match TRBD2. Germline trimming cut 1 base from V and 4 bases from J; bases unmatched to any gene: 13. The CDR3 totals 17 residues. CDR1 and CDR2 from the germline V gene are MDHEN and SYDVKM. CDR3 coding DNA: TGTGCCAGCAGTTTATTAGCGGGTAGACCAAAGGAATACGAGCAGTACTTC. Protein: CASSLLAGRPKEYEQYF.

The chain is built from TRBV6-7 and TRBJ1-5; no clear D gene. TRBV6-7 is labeled an ORF, and its function is uncertain. The CDR3 is made up of 16 amino acids. Between the trimmed V and J ends, which lost 6 bases and 0 bases, there was a span of 15 bases. CDR3 sequence: CASSYEGPLSNQPQHF. Here the CDR3 DNA reads TGTGCCAGCAGCTATGAGGGCCCGCTTAGCAATCAGCCCCAGCATTTT.

On this clone itself: This CDR3 is also generated by other DNA sequences in the sample. The genes are TRBV7-9 and TRBJ1-1; D ambiguous. The CDR3 has 13 residues. Trimming took off 1 base at V and 1 base at J, with 4 bases between the two ends. Germline V lookup: CDR1 SEHNR, CDR2 FQNEAQ (reference sequence). The CDR3 region is CASSLDRNTEAFF. CDR3 coding DNA: TGTGCCAGCAGCTTAGATCGGAACACTGAAGCTTTCTTT.

This clone was recorded only once. V is TRBV2 and J is TRBJ1-6; 8 nucleotides agree with TRBD1. Germline V gene lookup returns CDR1 SNHLY and CDR2 FYNNEI. This CDR3 has 16 residues. The J segment lost 8 bases and the V segment lost 6 bases, leaving 12 bases of the junction unmatched. CDR3 in DNA: TGTGCCAGCAGCCAACTCGGAGGACAGGGCTATTCACCCCTCCACTTT. Translated, it gives CASSQLGGQGYSPLHF.

This clone was recorded only once. The V gene is TRBV3-1 (or the pseudogene TRBV3-2), the J gene TRBJ1-4, with TRBD1 matching over 8 bases. The germline CDR1 and CDR2 sequences are LGHDT and YNNKEL (reference sequence). With 4 bases clipped from V and 1 base from J, the junction kept 5 bases outside the gene matches. This CDR3 has 16 amino acids. The CDR3 sequence is CASSPDRGLTNEKLFF. CDR3 nucleotides: TGTGCCAGCAGCCCCGACAGGGGCCTAACTAATGAAAAACTGTTTTTT.

This clone came up once. The chain couples TRBV11-2 to TRBJ1-3, with a weak D call TRBD1 (5 bases). The V gene's germline CDR1 is SGHAT and CDR2 FQNNGV. With 5 bases removed from V and 3 bases from J, the gap between germline ends came to 11 bases. The CDR3 loop spans 14 amino acids. CDR3 in DNA: TGTGCCAGCAGCCGGGGGAGTGTTGGAAACACCATATATTTT. It yields the protein CASSRGSVGNTIYF.

The table lists this clone with a count of one. The V gene is TRBV7-8, the J gene TRBJ1-2; tentative D call: TRBD1 (6 bases). The V gene's germline CDR1 is SGHVS and CDR2 FQNEAQ. V was cut by 8 bases and J by 7 bases, with 17 bases left in between. There are 13 residues in the CDR3. CDR3 residues: CASGDYRVGGYTF. The CDR3 DNA reads as TGTGCCAGCGGAGACTACAGGGTCGGTGGCTACACCTTC. Drawing the rest from reference TRBV7-8 and TRBJ1-2, the complete variable domain is GAGVSQSPRYKVAKRGQDVALRCDPISGHVSLFWYQQALGQGPEFLTYFQNEAQLDKSGLPSDRFFAERPEGSVSTLKIQRTQQEDSAVYLCASGDYRVGGYTFGSGTRLTVV.

This rearrangement joins TRBV21-1 to TRBJ1-1; the DNA was not compared with TRBD1, the D call given in the table. TRBV21-1 is a known pseudogene. This CDR3 has 15 residues. For the CDR3, the DNA is TGTGCCAGCAGCAAAGGGGACAGGGAAATCACTGAAGCTTTCTTT. Protein product: CASSKGDREITEAFF.

This sequence joins TRBV5-4 and TRBJ1-1; perhaps TRBD1 as D (5 bases). Trimming shortened V by 4 bases and J by 0 bases, and 13 bases separated the two germline ends. This CDR3 comprises 15 residues. The germline CDR1 and CDR2 sequences are SGHNT and YYREEE (reference sequence). The CDR3 sequence is CASSQIGDVNTEAFF. CDR3 nucleotides: TGTGCCAGCAGCCAGATAGGGGATGTGAACACTGAAGCTTTCTTT.

The CDR3 spells CASSLGTSGYTDTQYF. The CDR3 DNA reads TGTGCCAGCAGCCTGGGGACTAGCGGTTACACAGATACGCAGTATTTT. The chain links TRBV3-1 (or the pseudogene TRBV3-2) to TRBJ2-3, with 11 positions matching TRBD2. The trim removed 4 bases at V and 2 bases at J, leaving 5 bases unmatched. CDR1 is LGHDT, CDR2 YNNKEL, per germline (reference sequence). The CDR3 covers 16 residues.

The chain combines TRBV4-1 with TRBJ2-2; D perhaps matches TRBD2 (5 bases). The germline V gene has CDR1 MGHRA and CDR2 YSYEKL. The V and J ends lost 0 bases and 6 bases respectively, with 17 bases between them. This CDR3 comprises 17 residues. The CDR3 DNA follows: TGCGCCAGCAGCCAAGATCAAGGCGGGTTTATGGCCGGGGAGCTGTTTTTT. Translated: CASSQDQGGFMAGELFF.